Following are 25 T cell receptor beta chains from one sample sequenced in a study of T cells expressing NK-cell markers. TCRdb processed the 5' RACE reads again and assigns one entry to each CDR3 protein, with no DNA. Its table records under 500,000 distinct CDR3 sequences. Source material: blood T cells: a sorted CD56 or NKG2C T cell subset, CD4+ or CD8+ T cells, or bulk PBMC T cells (not recorded which). Source of these receptors: a woman between 18 and 70 years old in good health.

The CDR3 region is CASSTQGGYTEAFF. V is TRBV12-3 or TRBV12-4 and J is TRBJ1-1; the D call from TCRdb, TRBD1, cannot be confirmed without DNA. The CDR3 totals 14 residues.

The chain links TRBV7-9 to TRBJ1-5. CDR3 length: 15 residues. Germline-derived CDR1 and CDR2 are SEHNR and FQNEAQ (reference sequence). The CDR3 spells CASSLYGNSNQPQHF.

The V gene is TRBV20-1, the J gene TRBJ1-6. This CDR3 comprises 17 residues. CDR1 and CDR2 from the germline V gene are DFQATT and SNEGSKA (reference sequence). CDR3 protein: CSANTGLTSSYNSPLHF.

The CDR3 region is CASSYSITRTSFGDEQFF. This chain joins TRBV6-2 or TRBV6-3 and TRBJ2-1; as DNA is missing, the TRBD2 call by TCRdb cannot be tested. Germline V lookup: CDR1 MNHEY, CDR2 SVGEGT. The CDR3 covers 18 residues.

CDR3 loop: CASSATGSYQPQHF. The V and J genes are TRBV19 and TRBJ1-5; TCRdb selects TRBD1, and the lack of DNA leaves this call unchecked. This CDR3 comprises 14 residues. The germline V gene encodes CDR1 LNHDA and CDR2 SQIVND (reference sequence).

This sequence joins TRBV7-2 and TRBJ2-1; checking the TCRdb D call of TRBD2 is not possible without DNA. Germline V gives CDR1 SGHTA, CDR2 FQGNSA. This CDR3 spans 14 amino acids. Here the CDR3 reads CASSSLAGESVQFF. The variable domain in full, with the rest retrieved from reference TRBV7-2 and TRBJ2-1, is GAGVSQSPSNKVTEKGKDVELRCDPISGHTALYWYRQSLGQGLEFLIYFQGNSAPDKSGLPSDRFSAERTGGSVSTLTIQRTQQEDSAVYLCASSSLAGESVQFFGPGTRLTVL.

The genes are TRBV5-1 and TRBJ2-4; TCRdb designates TRBD2, a call that cannot be tested without DNA. This CDR3 is built from 16 residues. The V gene's germline CDR1 is SGHRS and CDR2 YFSETQ. The CDR3 region is CASSLEGGQGINIQYF.

The chain is built from TRBV19 and TRBJ2-3. The germline gives CDR1 LNHDA, CDR2 SQIVND (reference sequence). CDR3 length: 13 residues. The CDR3 here is CASSTGYLDTQYF.

The J gene is TRBJ2-7, the V gene TRBV27. This CDR3 spans 14 amino acids. The germline V gene encodes CDR1 MNHEY and CDR2 SMNVEV (reference sequence). CDR3 loop: CASSLSGVYYEQYF.

This chain links TRBV5-8 with TRBJ2-3; TCRdb's D call, TRBD1, is unchecked because there is no DNA. CDR1 and CDR2 (germline): SGHTS, YDEGEE. The CDR3 is 15 amino acids. CDR3 protein: CASSFYRGGTDTQYF.

The chain has TRBV4-3 and TRBJ2-1; without DNA, the TCRdb call of TRBD1 cannot be checked. This CDR3 region has 16 residues. CDR1 and CDR2 (germline): LGHNA, YSLEER. The CDR3 loop is CASSQDRGWSYNEQFF.

The chain uses TRBV10-3 and TRBJ2-3. Germline V gene sequence: CDR1 ENHRY, CDR2 SYGVKD. The CDR3 has 12 amino acids. This CDR3 reads CAISEVGDTQYF.

CDR3 loop: CATEPDRVTYEQYF. This chain uses TRBV12-5 with TRBJ2-7; TCRdb lists TRBD1, though no DNA is available to test this call. CDR3 length equals 14 residues. Germline loops: CDR1 LGHNT, CDR2 FRNRAP. Variable domain in full (rest from reference TRBV12-5 and TRBJ2-7): DARVTQTPRHKVTEMGQEVTMRCQPILGHNTVFWYRQTMMQGLELLAYFRNRAPLDDSGMPKDRFSAEMPDATLATLKIQPSEPRDSAVYFCATEPDRVTYEQYFGPGTRLTVT.

This chain uses TRBV19 with TRBJ2-3; there is no DNA to check the TCRdb D call of TRBD2. The CDR3 spans 14 residues. Germline assignment: CDR1 LNHDA and CDR2 SQIVND (reference sequence). The CDR3 loop is CASTSGEGTDTQYF.

The chain couples TRBV6-2 or TRBV6-3 to TRBJ1-1. The germline CDR1 and CDR2 sequences are MNHEY and SVGEGT. The CDR3 covers 14 residues. The CDR3 sequence is CASSPQGRNTEAFF.

The CDR3 loop is CASSYLGTSAAYEQYF. V and J are TRBV7-8 and TRBJ2-7; the D call from TCRdb, TRBD2, cannot be confirmed without DNA. There are 16 residues in the CDR3. Germline assignment: CDR1 SGHVS and CDR2 FQNEAQ.

V and J are TRBV4-3 and TRBJ2-1; the TRBD2 assignment by TCRdb is unverifiable without DNA. Germline V gene lookup returns CDR1 LGHNA and CDR2 YSLEER. This CDR3 has 20 amino acids. The CDR3 loop is CASSQVALGASGRDYNEQFF.

This chain connects TRBV5-5 to TRBJ1-1; TCRdb's assignment of TRBD1 cannot be checked, as there is no DNA. CDR1 is SGHKS and CDR2 is YYEKEE in the germline V gene (reference sequence). The CDR3 is made up of 12 amino acids. This chain's CDR3 is CASSPRPTEAFF.

The chain uses TRBV10-2 and TRBJ1-1; TCRdb returns TRBD1, unconfirmable since there is no DNA. CDR3 length: 15 residues. CDR1 WSHSY and CDR2 SAAADI come from the germline V gene. The CDR3 spells CASSERQGKNTEAFF.

The rearrangement joins TRBV12-3 or TRBV12-4 to TRBJ2-5; TCRdb lists TRBD1, though no DNA is available to test this call. This CDR3 has 14 residues. CDR3 loop: CASSWGGGFETQYF.

The chain combines TRBV24-1 with TRBJ2-1; absent DNA, TCRdb's TRBD2 call cannot be checked. The CDR3 loop spans 15 amino acids. Germline-derived CDR1 and CDR2 are KGHDR and SFDVKD. CDR3 residues: CATSDTGLVYNEQFF.

This chain links TRBV6-2 or TRBV6-3 with TRBJ2-2. Germline V gene data show CDR1 as MNHEY and CDR2 as SVGEGT. This CDR3 comprises 16 residues. The CDR3 sequence is CASSLDGSSSTGELFF.

The gene calls are TRBV29-1 and TRBJ2-1; TCRdb picks TRBD2, but there is no DNA to check that call. Looked up from germline, CDR1 is SQVTM and CDR2 is ANQGSEA. This CDR3 region has 14 residues. The chain's CDR3 is CSVSTSGGSYEQFF.

V is TRBV19 and J is TRBJ1-5; TCRdb indicates TRBD1, and absent DNA this call remains unverified. The CDR3 extends over 14 amino acids. Germline V gene data show CDR1 as LNHDA and CDR2 as SQIVND (reference sequence). The CDR3 loop reads CASKTGAGRQPQHF.

The chain is built from TRBV4-3 and TRBJ1-6. CDR1 is LGHNA and CDR2 is YSLEER in the germline V gene. The length of the CDR3 is 12 residues. The CDR3 is CASSHTVGSLHF.